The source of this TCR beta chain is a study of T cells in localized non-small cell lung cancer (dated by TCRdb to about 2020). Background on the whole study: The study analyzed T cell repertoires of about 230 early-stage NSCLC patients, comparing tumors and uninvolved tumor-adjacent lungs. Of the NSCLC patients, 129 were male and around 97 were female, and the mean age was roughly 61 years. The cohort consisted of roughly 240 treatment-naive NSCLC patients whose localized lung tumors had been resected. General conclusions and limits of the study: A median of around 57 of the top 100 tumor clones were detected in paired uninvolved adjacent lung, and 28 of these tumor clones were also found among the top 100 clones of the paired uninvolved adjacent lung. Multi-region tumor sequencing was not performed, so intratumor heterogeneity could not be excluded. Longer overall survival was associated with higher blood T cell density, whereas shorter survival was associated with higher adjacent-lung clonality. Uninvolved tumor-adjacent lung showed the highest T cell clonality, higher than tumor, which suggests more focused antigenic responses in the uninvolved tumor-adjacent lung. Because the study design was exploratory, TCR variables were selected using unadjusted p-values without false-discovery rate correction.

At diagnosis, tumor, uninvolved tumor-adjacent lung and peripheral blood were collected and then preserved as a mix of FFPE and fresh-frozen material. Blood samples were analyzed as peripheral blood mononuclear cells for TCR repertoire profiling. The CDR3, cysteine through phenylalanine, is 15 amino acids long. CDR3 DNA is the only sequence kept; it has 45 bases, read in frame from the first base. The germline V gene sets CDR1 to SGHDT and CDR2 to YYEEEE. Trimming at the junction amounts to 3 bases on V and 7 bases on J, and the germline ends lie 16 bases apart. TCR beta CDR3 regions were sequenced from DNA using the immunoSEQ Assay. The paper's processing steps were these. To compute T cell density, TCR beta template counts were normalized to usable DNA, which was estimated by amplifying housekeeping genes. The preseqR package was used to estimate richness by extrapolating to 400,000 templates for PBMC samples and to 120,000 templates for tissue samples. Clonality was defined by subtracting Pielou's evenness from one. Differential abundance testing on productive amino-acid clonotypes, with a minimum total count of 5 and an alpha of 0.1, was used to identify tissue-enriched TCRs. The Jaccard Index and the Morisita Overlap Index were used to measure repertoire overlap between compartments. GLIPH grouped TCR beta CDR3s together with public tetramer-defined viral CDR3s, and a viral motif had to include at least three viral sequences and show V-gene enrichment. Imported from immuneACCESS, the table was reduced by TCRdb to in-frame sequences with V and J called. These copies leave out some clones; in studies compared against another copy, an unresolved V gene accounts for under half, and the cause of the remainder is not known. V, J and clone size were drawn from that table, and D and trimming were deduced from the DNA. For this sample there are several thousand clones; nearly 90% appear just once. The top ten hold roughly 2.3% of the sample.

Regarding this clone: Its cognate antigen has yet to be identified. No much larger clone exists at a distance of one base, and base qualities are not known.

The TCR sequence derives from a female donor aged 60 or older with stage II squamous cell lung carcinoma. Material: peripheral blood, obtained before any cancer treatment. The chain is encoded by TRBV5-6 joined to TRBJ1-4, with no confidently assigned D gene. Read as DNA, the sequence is TGTGCCAGCAGCTCCTCACTGTTCTCGGGTGAAAAACTGTTTTTT. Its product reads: CASSSSLFSGEKLFF.